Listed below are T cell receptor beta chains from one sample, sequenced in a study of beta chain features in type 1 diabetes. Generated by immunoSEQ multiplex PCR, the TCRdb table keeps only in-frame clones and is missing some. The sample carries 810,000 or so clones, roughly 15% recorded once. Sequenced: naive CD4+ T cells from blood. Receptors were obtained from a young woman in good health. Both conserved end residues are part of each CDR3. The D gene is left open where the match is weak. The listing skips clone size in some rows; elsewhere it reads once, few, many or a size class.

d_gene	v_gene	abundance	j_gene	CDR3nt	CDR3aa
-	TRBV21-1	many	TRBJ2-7	TGTGCCAGCAGCAAGTCCTACGAGCAGTACTTC	CASSKSYEQYF
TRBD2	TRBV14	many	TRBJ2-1	TGTGCCAGCAGCCAAATATTGACTAGCGGCTACAATGAGCAGTTCTTC	CASSQILTSGYNEQFF
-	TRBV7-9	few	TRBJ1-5	TGTGCCAGCAGCTTAGGGGCAGTTAGCAATCAGCCCCAGCATTTT	CASSLGAVSNQPQHF
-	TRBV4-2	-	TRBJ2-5	TGTGCCAGCAGCCGCAGGGGTAACCAAGAGACCCAGTACTTC	CASSRRGNQETQYF
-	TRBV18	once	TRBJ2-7	TGTGCCAGCTCACCATCGAGTCAGGTCGACTACGAGCAGTACTTC	CASSPSSQVDYEQYF
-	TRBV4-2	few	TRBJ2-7	TGTGCCAGCAGCCAAGATTGGGCGGGATCAAACTCCTACGAGCAGTACTTC	CASSQDWAGSNSYEQYF
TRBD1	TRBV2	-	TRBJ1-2	TGTGCCAGCAGTGAACAAGGGTACTCCGGGACAGGGATATATGGCTACACCTTC	CASSEQGYSGTGIYGYTF
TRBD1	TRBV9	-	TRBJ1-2	TGTGCCAGCAGCGAGGGACAGGGATATGGCTACACCTTC	CASSEGQGYGYTF
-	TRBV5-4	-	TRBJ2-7	TGTGCCAGCAGCTTGGACGCAGGGAGCTCCTACGAGCAGTACTTC	CASSLDAGSSYEQYF
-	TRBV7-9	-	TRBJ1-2	TGTGCCAGCAGCTTACGCGGTGACCATGGCTACACCTTC	CASSLRGDHGYTF
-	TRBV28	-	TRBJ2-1	TGTGCCACCCTTGGGGTTTACAATGAGCAGTTCTTC	CATLGVYNEQFF
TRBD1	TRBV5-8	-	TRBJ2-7	TGTGCCAGCAGCTTGAGAGGACAGGGAGGCGAGCAGTACTTC	CASSLRGQGGEQYF
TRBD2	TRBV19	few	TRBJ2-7	TGTGCCAGTAAATCGGTTGCGGGAGGAGGCTACGAGCAGTACTTC	CASKSVAGGGYEQYF
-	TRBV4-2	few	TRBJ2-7	TGTGCCAGCAGCCAAGACCGGGTCCCCTCCTACGAGCAGTACTTC	CASSQDRVPSYEQYF
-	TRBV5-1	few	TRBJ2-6	TGCGCCAGCAGCTGGACAACCTCTGGGGCCAACGTCCTGACTTTC	CASSWTTSGANVLTF
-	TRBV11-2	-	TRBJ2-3	TGTGCCAGCAGCTTACAATTGAGCACAGATACGCAGTATTTT	CASSLQLSTDTQYF
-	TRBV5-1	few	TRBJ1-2	TGCGCCAGCAGCATTACCGGGACACTGGGTGGAGGCTACACCTTC	CASSITGTLGGGYTF
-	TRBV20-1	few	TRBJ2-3	TGCAGTGCTTATCACACAGATACGCAGTATTTT	CSAYHTDTQYF
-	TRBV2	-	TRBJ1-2	TGTGCCAGCAGTTGGGAAGGGGTCGGTGGCTACACCTTC	CASSWEGVGGYTF
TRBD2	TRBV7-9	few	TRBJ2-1	TGTGCCAGCAGCTTAGCGCCTAGCGGGAGGTACGATGAGCAGTTCTTC	CASSLAPSGRYDEQFF
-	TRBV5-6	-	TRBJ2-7	TGTGCCAGCAGCTTGGACAGAAGATCCTACGAGCAGTACTTC	CASSLDRRSYEQYF
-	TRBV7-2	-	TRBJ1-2	TGTGCCAGCAGCTTAGGGGGGGCTCTATATGGCTACACCTTC	CASSLGGALYGYTF
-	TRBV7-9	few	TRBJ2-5	TGTGCCAGCAGCTTAAGCGAGACCCAGTACTTC	CASSLSETQYF
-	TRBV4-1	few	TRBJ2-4	TGCGCCAGCAGCCAAGATCGAGGGGGAACCAAAAACATTCAGTACTTC	CASSQDRGGTKNIQYF
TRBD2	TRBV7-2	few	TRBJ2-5	TGTGCCAGCAGCTTATTTCGGGAGGGAACAGAGACCCAGTACTTC	CASSLFREGTETQYF
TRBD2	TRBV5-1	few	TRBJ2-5	TGCGCCAGCAGATTGGGGGGACTAGCGGGAGCAGAGACCCAGTACTTC	CASRLGGLAGAETQYF
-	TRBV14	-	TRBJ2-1	TGTGCCAGCAGCCTGTCCCTGTACAATGAGCAGTTCTTC	CASSLSLYNEQFF
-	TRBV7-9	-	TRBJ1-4	TGTGCCAGTAAAGCCGACAGGCCCAGGGGAAGTACTAATGAAAAACTGTTTTTT	CASKADRPRGSTNEKLFF
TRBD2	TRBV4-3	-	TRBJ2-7	TGCGCCAGCAGCCAAGATGTACCCCTGGCGGGAGGGCCCAACGAGCAGTACTTC	CASSQDVPLAGGPNEQYF
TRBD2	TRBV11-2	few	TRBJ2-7	TGTGCCAGCAGACGGGGGGATATCTACGAGCAGTACTTC	CASRRGDIYEQYF
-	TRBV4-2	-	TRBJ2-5	TGTGCCAGCAGCCAAGTAATCTGGGGGCGGCAAGAGACCCAGTACTTC	CASSQVIWGRQETQYF
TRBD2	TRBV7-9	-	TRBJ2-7	TGTGCCAGCAGCTTAGTTGCGGGAGGGAACTACGAGCAGTACTTC	CASSLVAGGNYEQYF
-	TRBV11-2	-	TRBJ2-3	TGTGCCAGCAGATTCCGTTCGGATACGCAGTATTTT	CASRFRSDTQYF
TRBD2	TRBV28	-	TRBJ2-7	TGTGCCAGCAGGAACGCGGGAGTACTCTCCTACGAGCAGTACTTC	CASRNAGVLSYEQYF
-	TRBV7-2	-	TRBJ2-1	TGTGCCAGCAGCCCGGACTATTTAAGAGGGTTGCAGTTCTTC	CASSPDYLRGLQFF
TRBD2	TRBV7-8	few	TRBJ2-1	TGTGCCAGCAGCCGTGCGGGAGTTAATTCCTACAATGAGCAGTTCTTC	CASSRAGVNSYNEQFF
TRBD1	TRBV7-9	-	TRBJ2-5	TGTGCCAGCAGCTCGGGACAGCCCGAGACCCAGTACTTC	CASSSGQPETQYF
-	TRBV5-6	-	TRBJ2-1	TGTGCCAGCAGCTCGGCTTTGTCCCATGAGCAGTTCTTC	CASSSALSHEQFF
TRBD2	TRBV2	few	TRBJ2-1	TGTGCCAGCAGTGGAGGACTAGCGGGAGGGCTCAATGAGCAGTTCTTC	CASSGGLAGGLNEQFF
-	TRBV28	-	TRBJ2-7	TGTGCCAGCACTTCGGGGGAGAACGAGCAGTACTTC	CASTSGENEQYF
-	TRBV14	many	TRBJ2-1	TGTGCCAGCAGCCTAGGGAGCTCCTACAATGAGCAGTTCTTC	CASSLGSSYNEQFF
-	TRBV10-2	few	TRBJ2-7	TGCGCCAGCAGTGCTAATTACGAGCAGTACTTC	CASSANYEQYF
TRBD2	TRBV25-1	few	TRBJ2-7	TGTGCCAGCAGTGAATATCCCGAGACTAGCGGGTCGACCTACGAGCAGTACTTC	CASSEYPETSGSTYEQYF
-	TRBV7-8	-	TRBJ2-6	TGTGCCAGCAGCTTCGCAGGGGCCAACGTCCTGACTTTC	CASSFAGANVLTF
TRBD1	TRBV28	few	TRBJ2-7	TGTGCCAGCAGCTTGGGACAGGCCCGCTACGAGCAGTACTTC	CASSLGQARYEQYF
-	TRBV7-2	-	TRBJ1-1	TGTGCCAGCAGCTTTTCTAGGGGCATGAACACTGAAGCTTTCTTT	CASSFSRGMNTEAFF
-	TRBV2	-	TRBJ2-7	TGTGCCAGCAGTGAGAGGCGTGCAGGGCTGGGGGAGCAGTACTTC	CASSERRAGLGEQYF
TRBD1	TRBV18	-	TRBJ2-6	TGTGCCAGCTCACCCGGGACAGGAGGAAGGTCTGGGGCCAACGTCCTGACTTTC	CASSPGTGGRSGANVLTF
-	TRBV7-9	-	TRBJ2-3	TGTGCCAGCAGCTTAGGCCTTCACACAGATACGCAGTATTTT	CASSLGLHTDTQYF
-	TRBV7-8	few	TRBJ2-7	TGTGCCAGCAGCTTAGAGTCGGGTGCATACGAGCAGTACTTC	CASSLESGAYEQYF
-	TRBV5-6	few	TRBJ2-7	TGTGCCAGCAGCTCCACGACGAGTCGACTAGCCTACGAGCAGTACTTC	CASSSTTSRLAYEQYF
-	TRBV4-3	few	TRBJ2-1	TGCGCCAGCAGCCAAGATGTGGCAGTGTTAGCAGGGGAGCAGTTCTTC	CASSQDVAVLAGEQFF